The next 31 T cell receptor beta chains were all read from a single sample in a study of blood T cell repertoires in COVID-19. Sequencing was performed with immunoSEQ multiplex PCR; in TCRdb, only in-frame clones are kept and a portion is missing. The sample consists of more than 45,000 clones, 90% to 95% of them appearing once. The sequenced sample was peripheral blood. These receptors all come from a woman of 80 years or more with acute or convalescent COVID-19.

The chain couples TRBV3-1 (or the pseudogene TRBV3-2) to TRBJ2-1, with D perhaps TRBD1 (6 bases). Germline V gives CDR1 LGHDT, CDR2 YNNKEL (reference sequence). The length of the CDR3 is 15 residues. V was clipped by 3 bases and J by 0 bases, with 9 bases between them. CDR3 loop: CASSQGASSYNEQFF. CDR3 bases: TGTGCCAGCAGCCAGGGGGCTAGCTCCTACAATGAGCAGTTCTTC.

J is TRBJ2-7 and V is TRBV7-6; the match to TRBD2 covers 7 bases. Germline lookup yields CDR1 SGHVS and CDR2 FNYEAQ. This CDR3 has 15 residues. The V gene end was trimmed by 5 bases and the J gene end by 2 bases; junction bases not matched to a gene: 9. The CDR3 protein is CASSPPAGFTYEQYF. The CDR3 region has the DNA TGTGCCAGCAGCCCCCCAGCGGGGTTCACCTACGAGCAGTACTTC.

The V call is TRBV12-3 or TRBV12-4, the J call TRBJ1-2, with D possibly TRBD1 on 5 matching bases. The CDR3 totals 12 residues. V gave up 2 bases and J gave up 7 bases, with 8 bases separating them. The CDR3 sequence is CASSLSGFGYTF. In nucleotides, the CDR3 is TGTGCCAGCAGTTTATCAGGGTTTGGCTACACCTTC.

The chain recombines TRBV19 with TRBJ1-3, with TRBD1 identical over 9 bases. CDR1 is LNHDA, CDR2 SQIVND, per germline (reference sequence). The V and J ends lost 7 bases and 8 bases, in that order; junction bases with no gene match: 9. The CDR3 is made up of 14 amino acids. Here the CDR3 reads CASTPGQGRDTIYF. CDR3 DNA sequence: TGTGCCAGTACTCCGGGACAGGGAAGGGACACCATATATTTT.

The chain carries TRBV27 and TRBJ1-1, with TRBD1 matching 9 bases. CDR1 MNHEY and CDR2 SMNVEV come from the germline V gene (reference sequence). V lost 6 bases to trimming and J lost 1 base; unmatched junction nucleotides: 6. CDR3 length: 15 amino acids. The CDR3 DNA follows: TGTGCCAGCAGGATCGCGGACAGGGGGAACACTGAAGCTTTCTTT. Translating gives CASRIADRGNTEAFF.

The chain uses TRBV5-1 and TRBJ2-7; 7 bases map to TRBD1. Per germline, CDR1 SGHRS and CDR2 YFSETQ. This CDR3 is 15 amino acids long. V shed 1 base and J 0 bases; nucleotides not matched to a gene: 4. CDR3 bases: TGCGCCAGCAGCTTGAGTTGGGACAGCTCCTACGAGCAGTACTTC. Amino acid sequence: CASSLSWDSSYEQYF. The variable domain in full, completed from reference TRBV5-1 and TRBJ2-7, reads KAGVTQTPRYLIKTRGQQVTLSCSPISGHRSVSWYQQTPGQGLQFLFEYFSETQRNKGNFPGRFSGRQFSNSRSEMNVSTLELGDSALYLCASSLSWDSSYEQYFGPGTRLTVT.

V and J are TRBV5-3 and TRBJ2-3; the match to TRBD2 covers 9 bases. TRBV5-3 qualifies as an ORF whose function is uncertain. CDR3 size: 17 residues. J lost 0 bases, V lost 4 bases, and 9 bases had no gene match. In DNA form, the CDR3 reads TGTGCCAGAAGCGCGCCCAGCGGGAGGCCTAGCACAGATACGCAGTATTTT. Protein sequence: CARSAPSGRPSTDTQYF.

V is TRBV7-3 and J is TRBJ2-2; 8 nucleotides agree with TRBD2. Unmatched junction bases numbered 5, after V lost 8 bases and J lost 3 bases. Germline lookup yields CDR1 SGHTA and CDR2 FQGTGA. The CDR3 is 14 amino acids. CDR3 sequence (DNA): TGTGCCAGCGGGCTAGCGGGCTACACCGGGGAGCTGTTTTTT. It yields the protein CASGLAGYTGELFF.

V is TRBV6-4 and J is TRBJ2-3; 7 bases are a match to TRBD2. The germline V gene has CDR1 MRHNA and CDR2 SNTAGT. The junction had 15 bases not matched to a gene; V was cut back by 2 bases and J by 1 base. CDR3 length: 19 amino acids. CDR3 DNA sequence: TGTGCCAGCAGTGACCCCTGTGGGAGGGAACGGAGGCGCACAGATACGCAGTATTTT. It encodes CASSDPCGRERRRTDTQYF.

The chain uses TRBV2 and TRBJ2-2; D might be TRBD1 (6 bases). The length of the CDR3 is 14 residues. CDR1 is SNHLY, CDR2 FYNNEI, per germline. V was clipped by 3 bases and J by 5 bases, with 10 bases between them. The CDR3, as DNA: TGTGCCAGCAGTGATCAGGGGCGTACCGGGGAGCTGTTTTTT. Encoded protein: CASSDQGRTGELFF.

The chain links TRBV3-1 (or the pseudogene TRBV3-2) to TRBJ2-6; weak D call: TRBD1 (6 bases). V was cut by 4 bases and J by 2 bases, with 9 bases left in between. Germline CDR1 LGHDT, CDR2 YNNKEL (reference sequence). CDR3 length: 15 amino acids. The chain's CDR3 is CASSLQGAGANVLTF. CDR3 in DNA: TGTGCCAGCAGCCTACAGGGAGCTGGGGCCAACGTCCTGACTTTC.

This clone was counted a single time. The CDR3 nucleotides are TGTGCCAGCAGCCCCTGGACTGGAGATGAAGCTTTCTTT. Translating it yields CASSPWTGDEAFF. The gene calls are TRBV9 and TRBJ1-1; D ambiguous. V dropped 4 bases and J dropped 7 bases, with 14 bases sitting between them. CDR3 length: 13 amino acids. Per germline, CDR1 SGDLS and CDR2 YYNGEE.

This chain joins TRBV7-3 and TRBJ2-7; D might be TRBD2 (7 bases). Trimming cost V 6 bases and J 3 bases, with 15 bases left between them. Per germline, CDR1 SGHTA and CDR2 FQGTGA. This CDR3 is 14 amino acids long. CDR3 loop: CASSPGGPVYEQYF. CDR3 nucleotides: TGTGCCAGCAGTCCCGGGGGGCCAGTCTACGAGCAGTACTTC.

This clone has a single count. V and J are TRBV5-5 and TRBJ1-2; 11 bases align to TRBD1. The CDR3 extends over 15 amino acids. V shed 0 bases and J 8 bases; nucleotides not matched to a gene: 6. The germline V gene encodes CDR1 SGHKS and CDR2 YYEKEE (reference sequence). The CDR3 bases are TGTGCCAGCAGCTTGGATCCGGGACAGGGGGTCGGCTACACCTTC. Protein sequence: CASSLDPGQGVGYTF.

The V gene is TRBV4-1, the J gene TRBJ1-2; D gene uncertain. Germline loops: CDR1 MGHRA, CDR2 YSYEKL. The CDR3 is 14 residues long. V was shortened by 0 bases and J by 4 bases, with 9 bases between the two germline ends. The CDR3 loop is CASSQDGLAYGYTF. Written as DNA, the CDR3 is TGCGCCAGCAGCCAAGATGGACTAGCCTATGGCTACACCTTC.

The V call is TRBV5-8, the J call TRBJ1-2, with 7 bases identical to TRBD1. Germline values: CDR1 SGHTS, CDR2 YDEGEE. V shed 0 bases and J 5 bases; nucleotides not matched to a gene: 10. The CDR3 consists of 16 residues. The CDR3 nucleotides read TGTGCCAGCAGCTTGGCAGAGGGGACAGTGGAGTATGGCTACACCTTC. It translates to CASSLAEGTVEYGYTF.

The rearrangement links TRBV7-8 to TRBJ2-7; maybe TRBD2 (5 bases). Between the trimmed V and J ends, which lost 1 base and 7 bases, there was a span of 11 bases. Per germline, CDR1 SGHVS and CDR2 FQNEAQ. There are 13 residues in the CDR3. As DNA, the CDR3 is TGTGCCAGCAGCTTAGACAGTACGGGGGAGCAGTACTTC. Encoded protein: CASSLDSTGEQYF.

This chain joins TRBV18 and TRBJ1-1, with D unclear. Germline V CDR1 and CDR2: KGHSH, LQKENI. The CDR3 length is 13 residues. V was clipped by 6 bases and J by 4 bases, with 12 bases between them. CDR3 in DNA: TGTGCCAGCTCGCCCCGGGGTTTCACTGAAGCTTTCTTT. Protein sequence: CASSPRGFTEAFF.

The gene calls are TRBV9 and TRBJ2-1, with 7 positions matching TRBD2. Germline V gives CDR1 SGDLS, CDR2 YYNGEE. The ends lost 0 bases at V and 4 bases at J; junction bases unmatched: 4. The CDR3 covers 15 residues. CDR3 loop: CASSVEASGYNEQFF. The DNA for the CDR3 is TGTGCCAGCAGCGTAGAGGCTAGCGGTTACAATGAGCAGTTCTTC.

The chain has TRBV6-5 and TRBJ1-1; 7 positions match TRBD1. This CDR3 is built from 14 residues. Germline CDR1 MNHEY, CDR2 SVGAGI. Trimming cost V 5 bases and J 4 bases; bases outside gene matches: 7. Written as DNA, the CDR3 is TGTGCCAGCAGTCCTACAGGGGTCGGCACTGAAGCTTTCTTT. As protein: CASSPTGVGTEAFF.

The V gene is TRBV11-3, the J gene TRBJ2-7; 9 positions agree with TRBD1. This CDR3 is 15 amino acids long. V was clipped by 1 base and J by 5 bases; unmatched bases: 6. Germline V gene data show CDR1 as SGHNT and CDR2 as YENEEA. CDR3 DNA: TGTGCCAGCAGCTTAGGGGGACAGGGCCGTGACGAGCAGTACTTC. This sequence encodes CASSLGGQGRDEQYF.

The chain is built from TRBV6-1 and TRBJ1-5, with unresolved D. Germline V gives CDR1 MNHNS, CDR2 SASEGT. The CDR3 spans 14 residues. Trimming removed 6 bases at V and 6 bases at J, with 15 bases between. The CDR3 coding sequence is TGTGCCAGCAGGGCGCCTTCAGGAGGTCAGCCCCAGCATTTT. Its protein product is CASRAPSGGQPQHF.

The V and J genes are TRBV12-3 or TRBV12-4 and TRBJ1-1; 7 bases are a match to TRBD1. The CDR3 covers 13 residues. Trimming at V came to 6 bases and at J to 11 bases, leaving 12 bases not matched to a gene. The CDR3 bases are TGTGCCAGCAGCGCCAATTCCGGGACAGTCGCTTTCTTT. Amino acids: CASSANSGTVAFF.

The rearrangement links TRBV19 to TRBJ1-3; D gene ambiguous. CDR1 is LNHDA and CDR2 is SQIVND in the germline V gene (reference sequence). V lost 5 bases and J 1 base, leaving 9 bases between the germline ends. The CDR3 is 14 amino acids. CDR3: CASSPNGSGNTIYF. The CDR3 region has the DNA TGTGCCAGTAGTCCTAACGGGTCTGGAAACACCATATATTTT.

The chain is built from TRBV2 and TRBJ2-7; 7 bases are a match to TRBD2. The CDR3 length is 14 residues. Germline assignment: CDR1 SNHLY and CDR2 FYNNEI. Trimming cost V 4 bases and J 6 bases; bases outside gene matches: 9. CDR3 bases: TGTGCCAGCAGTGGGACTAGTTTGGGGCTCGAGCAGTACTTC. It encodes CASSGTSLGLEQYF. The full variable domain, completed using reference TRBV2 and TRBJ2-7, is EPEVTQTPSHQVTQMGQEVILRCVPISNHLYFYWYRQILGQKVEFLVSFYNNEISEKSEIFDDQFSVERPDGSNFTLKIRSTKLEDSAMYFCASSGTSLGLEQYFGPGTRLTVT.

CDR3 sequence reads: CASSFPLAGGTTDTQYF. The CDR3 region has the DNA TGTGCCAGCAGCTTTCCACTAGCGGGAGGAACCACAGATACGCAGTATTTT. This sequence joins TRBV7-2 and TRBJ2-3, with 12 bases that match TRBD2. Germline V gene data show CDR1 as SGHTA and CDR2 as FQGNSA. The CDR3 covers 17 residues. With 3 bases clipped from V and 2 bases from J, the junction kept 6 bases outside the gene matches. Variable domain in full (rest from reference TRBV7-2 and TRBJ2-3): GAGVSQSPSNKVTEKGKDVELRCDPISGHTALYWYRQSLGQGLEFLIYFQGNSAPDKSGLPSDRFSAERTGGSVSTLTIQRTQQEDSAVYLCASSFPLAGGTTDTQYFGPGTRLTVL.

V and J are TRBV19 and TRBJ2-2; 11 bases are shared with TRBD2. V lost 6 bases to trimming and J lost 0 bases; unmatched junction nucleotides: 3. CDR1 is LNHDA, CDR2 SQIVND, per germline (reference sequence). The CDR3 extends over 16 amino acids. CDR3 loop: CASSPSGRTNTGELFF. The DNA for the CDR3 is TGTGCCAGTAGCCCTAGCGGGAGGACGAACACCGGGGAGCTGTTTTTT.

The DNA of the CDR3 is TGTGCCAGCAGCCCAGCAGGGACAGTGAATGAAAAACTGTTTTTT. It translates to CASSPAGTVNEKLFF. The genes are TRBV7-9 and TRBJ1-4; 7 nucleotides agree with TRBD1. Losses at the gene ends were 5 bases for V and 5 bases for J; bases not matched to a gene: 8. Germline-derived CDR1 and CDR2 are SEHNR and FQNEAQ (reference sequence). The CDR3 consists of 15 residues.

The rearrangement joins TRBV30 to TRBJ2-3; the D is unclear. The V gene's germline CDR1 is GTSNPN and CDR2 SVGIG (reference sequence). Trimming took off 2 bases at V and 5 bases at J, with 5 bases between the two ends. The CDR3 is 11 residues long. The CDR3 loop is CAWSPVDTQYF. The CDR3 DNA follows: TGTGCCTGGAGTCCCGTAGATACGCAGTATTTT. Full variable domain (outside the CDR3, taken from reference TRBV30 and TRBJ2-3): SQTIHQWPATLVQPVGSPLSLECTVEGTSNPNLYWYRQAAGRGLQLLFYSVGIGQISSEVPQNLSASRPQDRQFILSSKKLLLSDSGFYLCAWSPVDTQYFGPGTRLTVL.

As concerns this clone: The junction departs from the called germline gene at one end, perhaps through a read error. The rearrangement uses TRBV5-4 and TRBJ2-1; the match to TRBD2 covers 12 bases. CDR3 size: 15 residues. The germline V gene encodes CDR1 SGHNT and CDR2 YYREEE (reference sequence). CDR3 in amino acids: CASNLGLAGPREQFF. In nucleotides, the CDR3 is TGTGCCAGCAACTTGGGACTAGCGGGCCCCAGGGAGCAGTTCTTC.

The chain employs TRBV3-1 (or the pseudogene TRBV3-2) and TRBJ1-6, with D maybe TRBD1 (5 bases). The CDR3 consists of 16 residues. From germline, CDR1 is LGHDT and CDR2 YNNKEL (reference sequence). Trimming shortened V by 1 base and J by 7 bases, and 14 bases separated the two germline ends. DNA of the CDR3: TGTGCCAGCAGCCAAGGAGGACCTGGGGCCAATTCACCCCTCCACTTT. Its translation is CASSQGGPGANSPLHF.